This T cell receptor beta chain was profiled in a study of spatial heterogeneity in lung cancer. A word on this clonotype: The antigen is not known.

Germline V CDR1 and CDR2: SGHVS, FQNEAQ. The V and J ends lost 3 bases and 7 bases respectively, with 10 bases between them. This CDR3 spans 14 amino acids. Regarding time point: sample taken at primary tumor resection. Findings of the study overall: Within tumors, counts of expanded alpha and beta TCRs tracked tumor mutation counts.

TCRdb re-called the 5' RACE reads through MiXCR, storing one row per CDR3 protein. The sample contains roughly 4,000 distinct CDR3 sequences, roughly a tenth of which appear only once. The sequenced sample was lung tumor tissue, obtained at surgery. This chain connects TRBV7-8 to TRBJ1-6; D uncertain. The receptor was derived from a male donor with early-stage non-small cell lung cancer. CDR3 nucleotides: TGTGCCAGCAGCTTCGGAGGATTCAATTCACCCCTCCACTTT. Its translation is CASSFGGFNSPLHF. Supplemented by reference TRBV7-8 and TRBJ1-6, the full variable domain reads GAGVSQSPRYKVAKRGQDVALRCDPISGHVSLFWYQQALGQGPEFLTYFQNEAQLDKSGLPSDRFFAERPEGSVSTLKIQRTQQEDSAVYLCASSFGGFNSPLHFGNGTRLTVT.